These 23 T cell receptor beta chains were sequenced from one sample in a study of T cell responses to AZD1222 COVID-19 vaccine (dated by TCRdb to 2020 to 2022). In the paper's terms, the time point label means: about 28 days (+/-7) after the second vaccine dose. Library prep was done by the immunoSEQ multiplex PCR assay. Not all clones reach the TCRdb copy of this immuneACCESS table, which keeps in-frame sequences only. Checked studies attribute under half of the gap to unresolved V genes and leave the rest unexplained. The sample data list approximately 150,000 clones, and roughly nine tenths of these were observed just once. Roughly 0.98% of the sample belongs to the ten largest clones. Sequences were derived from peripheral blood, sampled 28 days after the second AZD1222 dose. The receptors stem from an adult who received the AZD1222 COVID-19 vaccine.

This sequence joins TRBV18 and TRBJ1-1; 7 nucleotides line up with TRBD1. Germline loops: CDR1 KGHSH, CDR2 LQKENI. V shed 4 bases, J shed 1 base, and the junction held 3 bases outside the gene matches. The CDR3 consists of 14 residues. This chain's CDR3 is CASSLRQGNTEAFF. The CDR3 nucleotides read TGTGCCAGCTCACTTCGACAGGGGAACACTGAAGCTTTCTTT.

The chain employs TRBV6-5 and TRBJ2-7; TRBD2 matches at 10 bases. The germline gives CDR1 MNHEY, CDR2 SVGAGI. After removal of 6 bases from V and 2 bases from J, the junction contained 7 bases not matched to a gene. The CDR3 spans 15 residues. The CDR3 nucleotides are TGTGCCAGCAGGCCAAGCGGGGGGGCCCCCTACGAGCAGTACTTC. Protein: CASRPSGGAPYEQYF.

V is TRBV7-9 and J is TRBJ1-4, with 8 bases fitting TRBD1. CDR1 and CDR2 from the germline V gene are SEHNR and FQNEAQ (reference sequence). V shed 5 bases and J 3 bases; nucleotides not matched to a gene: 8. The CDR3 runs 16 residues. The CDR3 region has the DNA TGTGCCAGCAGCAGCCGGACAGGGCGTCCTAATGAAAAACTGTTTTTT. It codes for CASSSRTGRPNEKLFF. Full variable domain (outside the CDR3, taken from reference TRBV7-9 and TRBJ1-4): DTGVSQNPRHKITKRGQNVTFRCDPISEHNRLYWYRQTLGQGPEFLTYFQNEAQLEKSRLLSDRFSAERPKGSFSTLEIQRTEQGDSAMYLCASSSRTGRPNEKLFFGSGTQLSVL.

The chain employs TRBV6-5 and TRBJ2-7; D remains unclear. The CDR3 extends over 14 amino acids. Looked up from germline, CDR1 is MNHEY and CDR2 is SVGAGI. Trimming shortened V by 5 bases and J by 2 bases, and 13 bases separated the two germline ends. The CDR3 sequence: CASSRPSQAYEQYF. The CDR3 DNA reads TGTGCCAGCAGTAGACCATCTCAGGCCTACGAGCAGTACTTC.

CDR3 region: CASSRGVTEAFF. CDR3 in DNA: TGTGCCAGCAGTAGGGGAGTCACTGAAGCTTTCTTT. The chain couples TRBV6-5 to TRBJ1-1, with D tentatively TRBD1 (5 bases). This CDR3 spans 12 amino acids. V lost 5 bases and J 4 bases, leaving 8 bases between the germline ends. The V gene's germline CDR1 is MNHEY and CDR2 SVGAGI.

The chain combines TRBV14 with TRBJ2-2, with 11 nucleotides matching TRBD1. This CDR3 is 16 amino acids long. Germline V lookup: CDR1 SGHDN, CDR2 FVKESK. V was pared by 3 bases and J by 6 bases, with 6 bases of the junction left unmatched. CDR3 protein: CASSHPGQGVSGELFF. CDR3 coding DNA: TGTGCCAGCAGCCATCCGGGACAGGGGGTTTCCGGGGAGCTGTTTTTT.

V is TRBV5-8 and J is TRBJ2-5; 7 bases align to TRBD2. CDR1 SGHTS and CDR2 YDEGEE come from the germline V gene. The V segment lost 8 bases and the J segment 5 bases; nucleotides outside the gene matches: 18. The CDR3 has 16 residues. The CDR3 bases are TGTGCCAGTTCACGGGGGGACGGTGAGGTTGCGGAGACCCAGTACTTC. It codes for CASSRGDGEVAETQYF.

The chain carries TRBV19 and TRBJ2-5; 7 bases map to TRBD1. Per germline, CDR1 LNHDA and CDR2 SQIVND (reference sequence). This CDR3 has 16 residues. Unmatched junction bases numbered 10, after V lost 6 bases and J lost 0 bases. The CDR3 spells CASSQVGQDYQETQYF. CDR3 bases: TGTGCCAGTAGCCAGGTCGGACAGGATTACCAAGAGACCCAGTACTTC.

V is TRBV6-5 and J is TRBJ1-5, with 7 bases lining up with TRBD1. This CDR3 region has 15 residues. CDR1 MNHEY and CDR2 SVGAGI come from the germline V gene. V dropped 5 bases and J dropped 5; count of bases not matched to a gene: 9. The CDR3 DNA reads as TGTGCCAGCAGTACCCAGGGGGTAAGGGATCAGCCCCAGCATTTT. Translated: CASSTQGVRDQPQHF.

A single count supports this clone. The gene calls are TRBV11-3 and TRBJ2-1; a weak D match, TRBD2 (5 bases). V lost 3 bases and J lost 2, with 8 bases in between. CDR1 is SGHNT, CDR2 YENEEA, per germline. The CDR3 runs to 14 residues. The DNA for the CDR3 is TGTGCCAGCAGCTTCCGGGGAACCTACAATGAGCAGTTCTTC. Translating gives CASSFRGTYNEQFF.

The chain uses TRBV9 and TRBJ1-2; 9 nucleotides line up with TRBD1. Germline CDR1 SGDLS, CDR2 YYNGEE. J lost 4 bases, V lost 4 bases, and 5 bases had no gene match. This CDR3 comprises 14 residues. In DNA form, the CDR3 reads TGTGCCAGCAGCTCCAGGACAGGGGTCTATGGCTACACCTTC. Translation gives CASSSRTGVYGYTF.

The gene calls are TRBV7-8 and TRBJ2-7, with a weak D call TRBD2 (6 bases). The V and J ends lost 8 bases and 4 bases respectively, with 12 bases between them. This CDR3 has 12 amino acids. Germline-derived CDR1 and CDR2 are SGHVS and FQNEAQ. This chain's CDR3 is CASGAGSYEQYF. The CDR3 DNA is TGTGCCAGCGGGGCGGGGAGTTACGAGCAGTACTTC.

The chain recombines TRBV10-2 with TRBJ2-1; 9 nucleotides align to TRBD2. This CDR3 has 16 amino acids. Looked up from germline, CDR1 is WSHSY and CDR2 is SAAADI. V was pared by 2 bases and J by 9 bases, with 11 bases of the junction left unmatched. The CDR3 here is CASSENPGLALGEQFF. In DNA, the CDR3 is TGCGCCAGCAGTGAGAATCCGGGACTAGCTCTAGGTGAGCAGTTCTTC.

The V call is TRBV15, the J call TRBJ1-4; weak D call: TRBD1 (5 bases). The CDR3 has 15 amino acids. V lost 0 bases and J 5 bases, leaving 10 bases between the germline ends. Germline assignment: CDR1 LNHNV and CDR2 YYDKDF (reference sequence). CDR3 sequence reads: CATSRDGGRNEKLFF. In DNA form, the CDR3 reads TGTGCCACCAGCAGAGATGGGGGGAGGAATGAAAAACTGTTTTTT.

The chain employs TRBV18 and TRBJ1-3; the D gene is possibly TRBD1 (6 bases). V lost 6 bases and J 2 bases, leaving 14 bases between the germline ends. Germline V lookup: CDR1 KGHSH, CDR2 LQKENI. The CDR3 is 15 amino acids. CDR3 protein: CASSPRTGPGNTIYF. The CDR3 bases are TGTGCCAGCTCCCCTAGAACAGGGCCTGGAAACACCATATATTTT.

This chain uses TRBV7-9 with TRBJ2-7; D may be TRBD1 (7 bases). Trimming stripped 2 bases from V and 6 bases from J, with 23 bases between. The CDR3 sequence is 17 residues long. Looked up from germline, CDR1 is SEHNR and CDR2 is FQNEAQ (reference sequence). CDR3 protein: CASSLTGGQLPSGEQYF. CDR3 DNA: TGTGCCAGCAGCTTAACCGGGGGACAGCTGCCTTCGGGCGAGCAGTACTTC.

This chain links TRBV19 with TRBJ1-2; no firm D call. The CDR3 contains 18 residues. The germline V and J ends were trimmed by 5 bases and 4 bases, with 26 bases remaining between them. CDR1 is LNHDA and CDR2 is SQIVND in the germline V gene (reference sequence). The CDR3 DNA is TGTGCCAGTAGTCCGTGGCCGGGTCCAAAGCCCGTCGGCTATGGCTACACCTTC. It specifies CASSPWPGPKPVGYGYTF.

CDR3 protein: CASSLFTGSSYEQYF. CDR3 DNA sequence: TGCGCCAGCAGCTTGTTTACAGGGTCCTCCTACGAGCAGTACTTC. V usage is TRBV5-1 and J usage is TRBJ2-7, with TRBD1 as a possible D gene (6 bases). The CDR3 is 15 amino acids. Germline V gene lookup returns CDR1 SGHRS and CDR2 YFSETQ. V was shortened by 1 base and J by 0 bases, with 11 bases between the two germline ends.

The chain recombines TRBV27 with TRBJ1-1; D is perhaps TRBD1 (6 bases). The CDR3 spans 14 residues. With 5 bases removed from V and 1 base from J, the gap between germline ends came to 11 bases. Germline CDR1 and CDR2: MNHEY and SMNVEV (reference sequence). This chain's CDR3 is CASSPRGQNTEAFF. In DNA, the CDR3 is TGTGCCAGCAGTCCGCGGGGACAGAACACTGAAGCTTTCTTT.

This clone is a singleton in its sample. This chain links TRBV19 with TRBJ2-7, with 9 bases lining up with TRBD1. V shed 6 bases and J 2 bases; nucleotides not matched to a gene: 8. CDR1 is LNHDA, CDR2 SQIVND, per germline (reference sequence). The CDR3 spans 15 residues. CDR3 loop: CASSSDRGLAYEQYF. The CDR3 DNA reads as TGTGCCAGTAGCTCGGACAGGGGCCTTGCCTACGAGCAGTACTTC. Full variable domain (rest looked up from reference TRBV19 and TRBJ2-7): DGGITQSPKYLFRKEGQNVTLSCEQNLNHDAMYWYRQDPGQGLRLIYYSQIVNDFQKGDIAEGYSVSREKKESFPLTVTSAQKNPTAFYLCASSSDRGLAYEQYFGPGTRLTVT.

V is TRBV6-5 and J is TRBJ1-6, with D hard to call. The CDR3 has 12 amino acids. V was trimmed by 6 bases and J by 8 bases, leaving 8 bases between them. The germline V gene has CDR1 MNHEY and CDR2 SVGAGI. CDR3 residues: CASSPGDSPLHF. The CDR3 nucleotides are TGTGCCAGCAGCCCAGGTGATTCACCCCTCCACTTT.

This clone has only one observation. The V call is TRBV7-9, the J call TRBJ1-6; D is unclear. V was pared by 1 base and J by 6 bases, with 4 bases between. CDR3 size: 13 residues. Germline V gene sequence: CDR1 SEHNR, CDR2 FQNEAQ (reference sequence). This chain's CDR3 is CASSLDGNSPLHF. The CDR3 DNA is TGTGCCAGCAGCTTAGACGGTAATTCACCCCTCCACTTT.

The gene calls are TRBV6-5 and TRBJ1-5; TRBD1 matches 7 bases. CDR1 is MNHEY, CDR2 SVGAGI, per germline. The CDR3 runs 15 residues. After removal of 0 bases from V and 7 bases from J, the junction contained 6 bases not matched to a gene. The CDR3 loop reads CASSYSNTGEQPQHF. CDR3 nucleotides: TGTGCCAGCAGTTACTCGAACACAGGGGAACAGCCCCAGCATTTT.